Listed here is a single T cell receptor beta chain. The target antigen is unknown. TCRdb's table, derived via immunoSEQ multiplex PCR, lists solely in-frame clones and lacks some. The sample has 55,000 to 65,000 clones; just under 90% are singletons. This sample was taken from a study of OX40 agonist ivuxolimab in advanced cancers. The wider study: Three patients got partial responses; one had hepatocellular carcinoma and two had cutaneous melanoma.

Study-level points and caveats: CD4+ and CD8+ blood T cells expanded clonally by week 6 at 0.1 to 3.0 mg/kg. The study did not work out the antigen specificity of the expanded peripheral T cells.

At baseline, cycle 4 day 1, and cycle 7 day 1, blood was sampled. This CDR3 comprises 15 residues. V was clipped by 6 bases and J by 6 bases, with 17 bases between them. Germline CDR1 and CDR2: MDHEN and SYDVKM. The TCR was taken from an adult with an advanced solid tumor such as melanoma, head and neck, liver or kidney cancer. The chain recombines TRBV28 with TRBJ1-4; D is perhaps TRBD1 (6 bases). The material sequenced was CD4+ or CD8+ T cells sorted from blood, taken in a trial of the OX40 agonist ivuxolimab. This CDR3 reads CASRNGGPTDEKLFF. DNA of the CDR3: TGTGCCAGCAGGAACGGGGGGCCGACGGATGAAAAACTGTTTTTT.